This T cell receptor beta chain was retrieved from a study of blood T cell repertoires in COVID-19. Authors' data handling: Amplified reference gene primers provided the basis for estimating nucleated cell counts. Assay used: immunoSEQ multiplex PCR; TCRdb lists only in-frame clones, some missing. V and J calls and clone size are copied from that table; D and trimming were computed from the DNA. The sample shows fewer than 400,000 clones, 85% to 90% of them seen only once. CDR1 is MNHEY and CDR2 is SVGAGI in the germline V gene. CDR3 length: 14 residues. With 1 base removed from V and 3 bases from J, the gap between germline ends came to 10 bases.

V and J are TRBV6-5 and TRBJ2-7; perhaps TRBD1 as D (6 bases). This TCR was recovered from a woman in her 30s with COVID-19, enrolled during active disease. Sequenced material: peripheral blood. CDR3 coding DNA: TGTGCCAGCAGTTACTTACAGGGCGACTACGAGCAGTACTTC. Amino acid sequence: CASSYLQGDYEQYF.